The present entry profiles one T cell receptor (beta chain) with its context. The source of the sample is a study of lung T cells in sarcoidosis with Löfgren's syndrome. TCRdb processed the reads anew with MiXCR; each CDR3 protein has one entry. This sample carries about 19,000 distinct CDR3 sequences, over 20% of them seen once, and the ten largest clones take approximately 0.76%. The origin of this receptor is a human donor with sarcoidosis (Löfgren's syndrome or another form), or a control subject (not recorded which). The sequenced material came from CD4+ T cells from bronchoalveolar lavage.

The CDR3 DNA sequence: TGCGCCAGCAGCTCTGATCAAGTGGCGGGGGAGCTGTTTTTT. This sequence encodes CASSSDQVAGELFF. The J gene is TRBJ2-2, the V gene TRBV5-1; D uncertain. Germline lookup yields CDR1 SGHRS and CDR2 YFSETQ. Deletions cut 3 bases from V and 8 bases from J, with 14 bases between. The CDR3 sequence is 14 residues long.